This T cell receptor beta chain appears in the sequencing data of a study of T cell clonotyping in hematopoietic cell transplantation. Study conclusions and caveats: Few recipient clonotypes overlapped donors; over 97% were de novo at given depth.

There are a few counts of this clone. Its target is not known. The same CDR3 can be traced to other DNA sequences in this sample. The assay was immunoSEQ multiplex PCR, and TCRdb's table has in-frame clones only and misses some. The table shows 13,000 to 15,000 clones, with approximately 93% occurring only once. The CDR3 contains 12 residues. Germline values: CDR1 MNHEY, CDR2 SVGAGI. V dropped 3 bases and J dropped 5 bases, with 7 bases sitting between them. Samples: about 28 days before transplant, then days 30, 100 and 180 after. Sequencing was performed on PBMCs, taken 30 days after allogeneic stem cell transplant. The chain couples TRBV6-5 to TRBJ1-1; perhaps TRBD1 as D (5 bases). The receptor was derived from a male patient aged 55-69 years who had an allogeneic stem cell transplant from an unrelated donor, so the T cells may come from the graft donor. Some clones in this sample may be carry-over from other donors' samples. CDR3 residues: CASSYGGTEAFF. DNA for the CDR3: TGTGCCAGCAGTTATGGGGGAACTGAAGCTTTCTTT.